The 9 T cell receptor beta chains presented below share a single source sample, sequenced in a study of shared clonotypes between healthy human individuals. Using immunoSEQ multiplex PCR, the repertoire was profiled, and TCRdb retains in-frame clones only, with some absent. The sample records approximately 2.3 million clones, over 85% being singletons. The specimen sequenced was naive CD4+ T cells from PBMCs. Subset here: CD45RA+ positively selected. Receptors originate from a man younger than 30 in good health. Some clones in this sample may be carry-over from other donors' samples.

The chain recombines TRBV7-3 with TRBJ2-3; D remains ambiguous. Trimming removed 4 bases from V and 2 bases from J, with 7 bases in between. Germline-derived CDR1 and CDR2 are SGHTA and FQGTGA. The CDR3 is 13 amino acids. The CDR3 here is CASSSKNTDTQYF. Here the CDR3 DNA reads TGTGCCAGCAGCTCCAAGAACACAGATACGCAGTATTTT.

The chain is built from TRBV7-2 and TRBJ2-7; D gene uncertain. Trimming left V 1 base short and J 6 bases short, with 13 bases between. Germline V gene lookup returns CDR1 SGHTA and CDR2 FQGNSA. The CDR3 is 14 residues long. The CDR3 loop is CASSLEVSYSEQYF. CDR3 sequence (DNA): TGTGCCAGCAGCTTAGAGGTTTCGTATTCCGAGCAGTACTTC.

The chain combines TRBV10-3 with TRBJ2-7; perhaps TRBD1 as D (6 bases). The V and J ends lost 3 bases and 2 bases respectively, with 11 bases between them. The CDR3 loop spans 14 amino acids. CDR1 and CDR2 (germline): ENHRY, SYGVKD. CDR3 residues: CAISEPGQPYEQYF. CDR3 in DNA: TGTGCCATCAGTGAACCGGGACAACCCTACGAGCAGTACTTC.

The chain uses TRBV7-3 and TRBJ2-1; D tentatively reads TRBD1 or TRBD2 (6 bases each). The germline CDR1 and CDR2 sequences are SGHTA and FQGTGA. The V gene lost 4 bases and the J gene lost 2 bases, with 12 bases spanning the gap. This CDR3 comprises 15 residues. The CDR3 region is CASSSGATAYNEQFF. For the CDR3, the DNA is TGTGCCAGCAGCTCGGGGGCTACGGCCTACAATGAGCAGTTCTTC.

This clone is a singleton in its sample. The chain links TRBV15 to TRBJ2-7; D gene ambiguous. Germline V gene lookup returns CDR1 LNHNV and CDR2 YYDKDF (reference sequence). The CDR3 extends over 14 amino acids. V was shortened by 0 bases and J by 2 bases, with 8 bases between the two germline ends. CDR3 nucleotides: TGTGCCACCAGCAGAGAAATCCCGACCTACGAGCAGTACTTC. Residues: CATSREIPTYEQYF.

This chain uses TRBV27 with TRBJ2-2; D call uncertain. This CDR3 region has 15 residues. The V and J ends lost 0 bases and 2 bases respectively, with 7 bases between them. Germline V gene sequence: CDR1 MNHEY, CDR2 SMNVEV (reference sequence). The CDR3 loop is CASSLSPVNTGELFF. In nucleotides, the CDR3 is TGTGCCAGCAGTTTATCCCCGGTCAACACCGGGGAGCTGTTTTTT.

The V and J genes are TRBV28 and TRBJ2-4; tentatively, D is TRBD2 (6 bases). There are 13 residues in the CDR3. The germline V gene encodes CDR1 MDHEN and CDR2 SYDVKM. Trimming removed 6 bases at V and 8 bases at J, with 14 bases between. CDR3 amino acids: CASRAPAGHIQYF. DNA for the CDR3: TGTGCCAGCAGGGCTCCCGCGGGACACATTCAGTACTTC.

This chain's CDR3 is CASSLKTGGVGTDTQYF. CDR3 DNA sequence: TGCGCCAGCAGCCTCAAAACAGGGGGTGTCGGGACAGATACGCAGTATTTT. The genes are TRBV4-3 and TRBJ2-3; 8 bases map to TRBD1. Germline V lookup: CDR1 LGHNA, CDR2 YSLEER. The J segment lost 3 bases and the V segment lost 4 bases, leaving 12 bases of the junction unmatched. CDR3 size: 17 residues.

V is TRBV2 and J is TRBJ2-3, with TRBD1 matching 7 bases. CDR1 is SNHLY and CDR2 is FYNNEI in the germline V gene. The CDR3 is made up of 16 amino acids. The V segment lost 4 bases and the J segment 4 bases; nucleotides outside the gene matches: 11. The CDR3, as DNA: TGTGCCAGCAGTGGACAGGGAAGTTCAAACGCAGATACGCAGTATTTT. As protein: CASSGQGSSNADTQYF. The variable domain in full, with the rest retrieved from reference TRBV2 and TRBJ2-3, is EPEVTQTPSHQVTQMGQEVILRCVPISNHLYFYWYRQILGQKVEFLVSFYNNEISEKSEIFDDQFSVERPDGSNFTLKIRSTKLEDSAMYFCASSGQGSSNADTQYFGPGTRLTVL.